A selection of T cell receptor beta chains follows, all from one sample in a study of PD-1 blockade in classical Hodgkin lymphoma. Assay: immunoSEQ multiplex PCR; the TCRdb copy retains only in-frame clones and omits some. This sample has 20,000 to 25,000 clones, with around four fifths found just once. This material consisted of peripheral blood mononuclear cells (PBMCs), taken before the second cycle of nivolumab. Receptors originate from a human donor with classical Hodgkin lymphoma. CDR3s include the opening cysteine and the closing phenylalanine or tryptophan. D genes are given only for firm matches. Size is stated for part of the rows, as once, few or many counts, or as a class when the clone is expanded.

V: TRBV15; D: .; length: 13; J: TRBJ1-5; size: once; CDR3: CATSRGDNQPQHF; DNA: TGTGCCACCAGCAGAGGAGACAATCAGCCCCAGCATTTT
V: TRBV5-6; D: TRBD1; length: 16; J: TRBJ2-7; size: .; CDR3: CASSLATGQVSYEQYF; DNA: TGTGCCAGCAGCTTGGCCACCGGACAGGTTTCCTACGAGCAGTACTTC
V: TRBV7-8; D: .; length: 13; J: TRBJ1-5; size: once; CDR3: CASSLAADQPQHF; DNA: TGTGCCAGCAGCTTGGCGGCGGATCAGCCCCAGCATTTT
V: TRBV2; D: TRBD1; length: 15; J: TRBJ1-1; size: .; CDR3: CASSRDRGLLNEAFF; DNA: TGTGCCAGCAGCCGGGACAGGGGGCTTTTAAATGAAGCTTTCTTT
V: TRBV19; D: .; length: 14; J: TRBJ1-2; size: once; CDR3: CASRKSGTNYGYTF; DNA: TGTGCCAGTAGGAAGTCGGGGACTAACTATGGCTACACCTTC
V: TRBV29-1; D: .; length: 12; J: TRBJ1-2; size: few; CDR3: CSCFRGANGYTF; DNA: TGCAGCTGCTTCCGGGGGGCGAATGGCTACACCTTC
V: TRBV6-1; D: .; length: 15; J: TRBJ2-7; size: .; CDR3: CASRVVNSEAYEQYF; DNA: TGTGCCAGCAGGGTTGTTAACAGCGAGGCCTACGAGCAGTACTTC
V: TRBV30; D: TRBD1; length: 14; J: TRBJ1-6; size: few; CDR3: CAWRGQSNNSPLHF; DNA: TGTGCCTGGAGGGGACAGTCAAATAATTCACCCCTCCACTTT
V: TRBV12-5; D: .; length: 14; J: TRBJ2-7; size: .; CDR3: CASGPGRGSYEQYF; DNA: TGTGCTAGTGGTCCGGGGCGGGGTTCCTACGAGCAGTACTTC
V: TRBV6-5; D: .; length: 13; J: TRBJ2-2; size: .; CDR3: CASSPPYGGELFF; DNA: TGTGCCAGCAGCCCCCCATACGGGGGGGAGCTGTTTTTT
V: TRBV6-1; D: .; length: 14; J: TRBJ1-6; size: .; CDR3: CASERLRIMVPLHF; DNA: TGTGCCAGCGAGAGGTTGAGGATTATGGTGCCCCTCCACTTT
V: TRBV18; D: TRBD1; length: 17; J: TRBJ2-3; size: .; CDR3: CASSTLPPGQGGDTQYF; DNA: TGTGCCAGCTCAACATTGCCTCCGGGACAGGGCGGAGATACGCAGTATTTT
V: TRBV5-4; D: .; length: 14; J: TRBJ2-4; size: few; CDR3: CASSLAPAEGIQYF; DNA: TGTGCCAGCAGCCTCGCCCCAGCCGAGGGCATTCAGTACTTC
V: TRBV6-1; D: .; length: 14; J: TRBJ2-5; size: .; CDR3: CASSGYSLQETQYF; DNA: TGTGCCAGCAGCGGGTACTCCCTGCAAGAGACCCAGTACTTC
V: TRBV9; D: .; length: 10; J: TRBJ1-6; size: .; CDR3: CASRNPPLHF; DNA: TGTGCCAGCAGGAACCCACCCCTCCACTTT
V: TRBV7-9; D: .; length: 14; J: TRBJ1-1; size: .; CDR3: CASSAVEGGTEAFF; DNA: TGTGCCAGCAGCGCGGTGGAGGGGGGGACTGAAGCTTTCTTT
V: TRBV4-1; D: .; length: 13; J: TRBJ2-7; size: .; CDR3: CASSQGLIYEQYF; DNA: TGCGCCAGCAGCCAAGGTTTGATTTACGAGCAGTACTTC
V: TRBV6-1; D: .; length: 10; J: TRBJ2-7; size: .; CDR3: CASVSYEQYF; DNA: TGTGCCAGCGTCTCTTACGAGCAGTACTTC
V: TRBV19; D: .; length: 14; J: TRBJ2-1; size: .; CDR3: CASSIGGGVEEQFF; DNA: TGTGCCAGTAGTATCGGAGGGGGGGTTGAAGAGCAGTTCTTC
V: TRBV30; D: TRBD1; length: 15; J: TRBJ1-4; size: .; CDR3: CAWSEWTGHNEKLFF; DNA: TGTGCCTGGAGTGAATGGACAGGGCATAATGAAAAACTGTTTTTT
V: TRBV13; D: TRBD2; length: 16; J: TRBJ2-1; size: .; CDR3: CASSLFLAGDYNEQFF; DNA: TGTGCCAGCAGCTTATTCCTAGCGGGAGACTACAATGAGCAGTTCTTC
V: TRBV7-2; D: .; length: 14; J: TRBJ2-7; size: .; CDR3: CASSPGRRSYEQYF; DNA: TGTGCCAGCAGCCCGGGACGTCGAAGCTACGAGCAGTACTTC
V: TRBV11-3; D: TRBD2; length: 17; J: TRBJ2-3; size: .; CDR3: CASSLGLSGGSTDTQYF; DNA: TGTGCCAGCAGCTTAGGCCTTAGCGGGGGGAGCACAGATACGCAGTATTTT
V: TRBV4-1; D: .; length: 18; J: TRBJ2-6; size: .; CDR3: CASSQDEVVPAGANVLTF; DNA: TGCGCCAGCAGCCAAGATGAGGTAGTTCCCGCTGGGGCCAACGTCCTGACTTTC
V: TRBV6-1; D: .; length: 14; J: TRBJ2-1; size: few; CDR3: CASSEARTLDEQFF; DNA: TGTGCCAGCAGTGAAGCGAGGACTCTAGATGAGCAGTTCTTC
V: TRBV11-2; D: .; length: 11; J: TRBJ2-7; size: once; CDR3: CASSLANEQYF; DNA: TGTGCCAGCAGCTTGGCGAACGAGCAGTACTTC
V: TRBV14; D: .; length: 17; J: TRBJ2-1; size: few; CDR3: CASSLTTPVGSYNEQFF; DNA: TGTGCCAGCAGCCTTACGACACCTGTCGGCTCCTACAATGAGCAGTTCTTC
V: TRBV2; D: TRBD2; length: 13; J: TRBJ2-1; size: few; CDR3: CASGTSGSNEQFF; DNA: TGTGCCAGCGGGACTAGCGGGAGCAATGAGCAGTTCTTC
V: TRBV27; D: .; length: 14; J: TRBJ2-5; size: .; CDR3: CASSLYFAWETQYF; DNA: TGTGCCAGCAGTTTATATTTTGCCTGGGAGACCCAGTACTTC
V: TRBV19; D: TRBD2; length: 16; J: TRBJ2-3; size: .; CDR3: CASSPSGKTSTDTQYF; DNA: TGTGCCAGTAGTCCTAGCGGGAAAACAAGCACAGATACGCAGTATTTT
V: TRBV28; D: .; length: 13; J: TRBJ1-4; size: .; CDR3: CASRVPGDEKLFF; DNA: TGTGCCAGTAGGGTCCCGGGGGATGAAAAACTGTTTTTT
V: TRBV7-8; D: TRBD2; length: 16; J: TRBJ2-2; size: .; CDR3: CASSFVAGGRPGKLFF; DNA: TGTGCCAGCAGCTTCGTAGCGGGAGGGAGACCGGGGAAGCTGTTTTTT
V: TRBV6-9; D: .; length: 14; J: TRBJ2-4; size: .; CDR3: CASSYQDRRSIQYF; DNA: TGTGCCAGCAGTTATCAAGACAGAAGATCCATTCAGTACTTC
V: TRBV4-1; D: TRBD1; length: 18; J: TRBJ2-7; size: .; CDR3: CASSTRTGMGAEVYEQYF; DNA: TGCGCCAGCAGCACCCGGACAGGGATGGGTGCAGAAGTCTACGAGCAGTACTTC
V: TRBV19; D: TRBD1; length: 15; J: TRBJ1-2; size: once; CDR3: CASSIEDRGTYGYTF; DNA: TGTGCCAGTAGTATTGAGGACAGGGGAACGTATGGCTACACCTTC
V: TRBV6-6; D: .; length: 14; J: TRBJ1-2; size: .; CDR3: CASRHTAGNYGYTF; DNA: TGTGCCAGCAGACACACAGCGGGCAACTATGGCTACACCTTC
V: TRBV7-9; D: .; length: 13; J: TRBJ1-1; size: .; CDR3: CASSTLQNTEAFF; DNA: TGTGCCAGCAGCACCCTCCAGAACACTGAAGCTTTCTTT
V: TRBV29-1; D: .; length: 11; J: TRBJ1-2; size: .; CDR3: CSAWGGRGYTF; DNA: TGCAGCGCTTGGGGGGGCAGGGGCTACACCTTC
V: TRBV5-1; D: .; length: 12; J: TRBJ1-2; size: .; CDR3: CASSPDSRGYTF; DNA: TGCGCCAGCAGCCCGGACAGCAGGGGCTACACCTTC
V: TRBV19; D: .; length: 15; J: TRBJ1-4; size: .; CDR3: CASSIPSGLNEKLFF; DNA: TGTGCCAGTAGTATCCCCTCGGGGCTTAATGAAAAACTGTTTTTT
V: TRBV6-5; D: .; length: 13; J: TRBJ1-4; size: .; CDR3: CASSYSTNEKLFF; DNA: TGTGCCAGCAGTTACTCGACTAATGAAAAACTGTTTTTT
V: TRBV30; D: TRBD1; length: 14; J: TRBJ1-2; size: few; CDR3: CAWRHGTGVGGYTF; DNA: TGTGCCTGGAGGCACGGGACAGGGGTAGGGGGCTACACCTTC
V: TRBV12-5; D: .; length: 16; J: TRBJ2-3; size: .; CDR3: CASGLVLAGAADTQYF; DNA: TGTGCTAGTGGTTTGGTACTAGCCGGAGCGGCAGATACGCAGTATTTT
V: TRBV29-1; D: TRBD1; length: 16; J: TRBJ1-2; size: .; CDR3: CSVDGERTGTGYGYTF; DNA: TGCAGCGTGGATGGGGAAAGGACCGGGACAGGGTATGGCTACACCTTC
V: TRBV6-1; D: TRBD1; length: 11; J: TRBJ2-3; size: once; CDR3: CASGDRGLQYF; DNA: TGTGCCAGCGGGGACAGAGGCTTACAGTATTTT
V: TRBV11-2; D: .; length: 13; J: TRBJ1-6; size: few; CDR3: CASSNGEASPLHF; DNA: TGTGCCAGCAGCAACGGGGAGGCCTCACCCCTCCACTTT
V: TRBV19; D: .; length: 15; J: TRBJ2-6; size: .; CDR3: CASSIGGSGANVLTF; DNA: TGTGCCAGTAGTATAGGGGGCTCTGGGGCCAACGTCCTGACTTTC